A selection of T cell receptor beta chains follows, all from one sample in a study of technical replicates of blood from a few donors. Profiling relied on immunoSEQ multiplex PCR, and the TCRdb table lists in-frame clones only, not all of them. The sample records some 70,000 clones, about 97% being singletons. The sample comprised T cells isolated from PBMCs. All receptors derive from a human donor in good health. CDR3s include the opening cysteine and the closing phenylalanine or tryptophan. Fields, in order: V gene, J gene, clone size, D gene, CDR3 protein, CDR3 DNA. D genes are given only for firm matches. Clone size, where shown, is once, few, many, or a class for clones that have expanded.

v_call: TRBV4-2; j_call: TRBJ2-3; clone_size: -; d_call: TRBD1; cdr3_aa: CASSHTGQLITDTQYF; cdr3_nt: TGTGCCAGCAGCCACACGGGACAGTTAATCACAGATACGCAGTATTTT
v_call: TRBV9; j_call: TRBJ1-1; clone_size: -; d_call: -; cdr3_aa: CASSKAGPEAFF; cdr3_nt: TGTGCCAGCAGTAAGGCGGGGCCTGAAGCTTTCTTT
v_call: TRBV4-2; j_call: TRBJ2-7; clone_size: -; d_call: TRBD2; cdr3_aa: CASSQVGTSGTRYEQYF; cdr3_nt: TGTGCCAGCAGCCAAGTAGGGACTAGCGGGACTCGATACGAGCAGTACTTC
v_call: TRBV6-6; j_call: TRBJ2-7; clone_size: -; d_call: TRBD1; cdr3_aa: CASSYAGQGAGEQYF; cdr3_nt: TGTGCCAGCAGTTACGCAGGACAGGGGGCAGGGGAGCAGTACTTC
v_call: TRBV25-1; j_call: TRBJ2-1; clone_size: -; d_call: -; cdr3_aa: CASSFYYEQFF; cdr3_nt: TGTGCCAGCAGTTTTTACTATGAGCAGTTCTTC
v_call: TRBV7-6; j_call: TRBJ2-1; clone_size: once; d_call: TRBD2; cdr3_aa: CASSVGLAGGNEQFF; cdr3_nt: TGTGCCAGCAGCGTGGGACTAGCGGGAGGCAATGAGCAGTTCTTC
v_call: TRBV11-2; j_call: TRBJ1-1; clone_size: -; d_call: -; cdr3_aa: CASSLEGNTEAFF; cdr3_nt: TGTGCCAGCAGCTTAGAGGGCAACACTGAAGCTTTCTTT
v_call: TRBV19; j_call: TRBJ2-3; clone_size: -; d_call: -; cdr3_aa: CASRLRDSIYTQYF; cdr3_nt: TGTGCCAGCCGATTAAGAGACTCAATATATACGCAGTATTTT
v_call: TRBV4-1; j_call: TRBJ2-2; clone_size: -; d_call: -; cdr3_aa: CASSQSPGGGELFF; cdr3_nt: TGCGCCAGCAGCCAGAGTCCGGGTGGCGGGGAGCTGTTTTTT
v_call: TRBV10-1; j_call: TRBJ2-2; clone_size: -; d_call: -; cdr3_aa: CASRGPTGELFF; cdr3_nt: TGCGCCAGCAGGGGGCCCACCGGGGAGCTGTTTTTT
v_call: TRBV11-2; j_call: TRBJ2-7; clone_size: -; d_call: TRBD1; cdr3_aa: CASSLGQGAREQYF; cdr3_nt: TGTGCCAGCAGCCTGGGACAGGGGGCGAGGGAGCAGTACTTC
v_call: TRBV5-1; j_call: TRBJ2-3; clone_size: -; d_call: -; cdr3_aa: CASTSPTDTQYF; cdr3_nt: TGCGCCAGCACTTCCCCTACAGATACGCAGTATTTT
v_call: TRBV2; j_call: TRBJ2-5; clone_size: -; d_call: TRBD1; cdr3_aa: CARGTVQETQYF; cdr3_nt: TGTGCCAGGGGGACAGTCCAAGAGACCCAGTACTTC
v_call: TRBV7-3; j_call: TRBJ2-6; clone_size: -; d_call: -; cdr3_aa: CASSLQGLSGANVLTF; cdr3_nt: TGTGCCAGCAGCTTACAGGGTCTCTCTGGGGCCAACGTCCTGACTTTC
v_call: TRBV6-1; j_call: TRBJ2-2; clone_size: -; d_call: -; cdr3_aa: CASSETGAGTGELFF; cdr3_nt: TGTGCCAGCAGTGAAACGGGAGCCGGCACCGGGGAGCTGTTTTTT
v_call: TRBV11-2; j_call: TRBJ2-7; clone_size: -; d_call: -; cdr3_aa: CASNPQGSSYEQYF; cdr3_nt: TGTGCCAGCAACCCCCAGGGGAGCTCCTACGAGCAGTACTTC
v_call: TRBV4-1; j_call: TRBJ2-7; clone_size: -; d_call: TRBD1; cdr3_aa: CASSPRDRGNEQYF; cdr3_nt: TGCGCCAGCAGCCCTCGGGACAGGGGCAACGAGCAGTACTTC
v_call: TRBV7-9; j_call: TRBJ2-3; clone_size: once; d_call: -; cdr3_aa: CASSTPRGYTDTQYF; cdr3_nt: TGTGCCAGCAGCACCCCTCGGGGTTACACAGATACGCAGTATTTT
v_call: TRBV29-1; j_call: TRBJ2-4; clone_size: -; d_call: -; cdr3_aa: CSVTPGTKNIQYF; cdr3_nt: TGCAGCGTTACTCCGGGAACCAAAAACATTCAGTACTTC
v_call: TRBV2; j_call: TRBJ2-5; clone_size: -; d_call: -; cdr3_aa: CASILNSGETQYF; cdr3_nt: TGTGCCAGCATTCTGAACTCAGGGGAGACCCAGTACTTC
v_call: TRBV28; j_call: TRBJ2-3; clone_size: -; d_call: TRBD1; cdr3_aa: CASRASQGAGTDTQYF; cdr3_nt: TGTGCCAGCAGGGCCTCTCAGGGGGCTGGGACAGATACGCAGTATTTT
v_call: TRBV2; j_call: TRBJ2-6; clone_size: -; d_call: -; cdr3_aa: CASRGGSSGANVLTF; cdr3_nt: TGTGCCAGTAGGGGGGGAAGCTCTGGGGCCAACGTCCTGACTTTC
v_call: TRBV6-1; j_call: TRBJ1-1; clone_size: -; d_call: -; cdr3_aa: CASSEKSLATADNTEAFF; cdr3_nt: TGTGCCAGCAGTGAAAAATCGTTGGCAACCGCTGATAACACTGAAGCTTTCTTT
v_call: TRBV5-4; j_call: TRBJ1-1; clone_size: -; d_call: TRBD1; cdr3_aa: CASSSRGQGNTEAFF; cdr3_nt: TGTGCCAGCAGCTCGAGGGGACAGGGGAACACTGAAGCTTTCTTT
v_call: TRBV10-3; j_call: TRBJ2-7; clone_size: -; d_call: -; cdr3_aa: CAISETASSYEQYF; cdr3_nt: TGTGCCATCAGTGAGACAGCTTCCTCCTACGAGCAGTACTTC
v_call: TRBV19; j_call: TRBJ2-7; clone_size: -; d_call: -; cdr3_aa: CASSPGAGPYEQYF; cdr3_nt: TGTGCCAGTAGCCCAGGCGCAGGCCCCTACGAGCAGTACTTC
v_call: TRBV7-2; j_call: TRBJ2-5; clone_size: -; d_call: -; cdr3_aa: CASSPTQETQYF; cdr3_nt: TGTGCCAGCAGCCCAACTCAAGAGACCCAGTACTTC
v_call: TRBV13; j_call: TRBJ2-7; clone_size: -; d_call: -; cdr3_aa: CASSLGSAFEQYF; cdr3_nt: TGTGCCAGCAGCCTCGGGAGCGCCTTCGAGCAGTACTTC
v_call: TRBV5-4; j_call: TRBJ2-1; clone_size: once; d_call: TRBD2; cdr3_aa: CASTLGTSNEQFF; cdr3_nt: TGTGCCAGCACCTTAGGGACTAGCAATGAGCAGTTCTTC
v_call: TRBV18; j_call: TRBJ2-2; clone_size: -; d_call: -; cdr3_aa: CASSLDWIRDTHTGELFF; cdr3_nt: TGTGCCAGCTCCCTCGATTGGATCCGGGACACCCACACCGGGGAGCTGTTTTTT
v_call: TRBV2; j_call: TRBJ2-1; clone_size: -; d_call: -; cdr3_aa: CATDSSASSYNEQFF; cdr3_nt: TGTGCCACTGACTCTAGCGCGAGCTCCTACAATGAGCAGTTCTTC
v_call: TRBV30; j_call: TRBJ2-7; clone_size: -; d_call: TRBD2; cdr3_aa: CASYFGAGTSESYEQYF; cdr3_nt: TGTGCCTCCTACTTTGGAGCCGGGACTAGCGAGTCCTACGAGCAGTACTTC
v_call: TRBV6-5; j_call: TRBJ2-1; clone_size: -; d_call: TRBD2; cdr3_aa: CASSYSTSGYNEQFF; cdr3_nt: TGTGCCAGCAGTTACTCAACTAGCGGCTACAATGAGCAGTTCTTC
v_call: TRBV7-8; j_call: TRBJ2-1; clone_size: once; d_call: -; cdr3_aa: CASSPGLSREQFF; cdr3_nt: TGTGCCAGCAGCCCAGGACTATCGCGTGAGCAGTTCTTC
v_call: TRBV7-9; j_call: TRBJ2-5; clone_size: -; d_call: -; cdr3_aa: CASSSLGQSSMETQYF; cdr3_nt: TGTGCCAGCAGCTCCCTCGGACAGTCAAGTATGGAGACCCAGTACTTC
v_call: TRBV2; j_call: TRBJ2-3; clone_size: -; d_call: -; cdr3_aa: CASSNEVLVGVLTAQYF; cdr3_nt: TGTGCCAGCAGTAACGAGGTTTTAGTGGGAGTTCTTACTGCGCAGTATTTT
v_call: TRBV27; j_call: TRBJ1-2; clone_size: -; d_call: TRBD1; cdr3_aa: CASSLSTGTGGSYGYTF; cdr3_nt: TGTGCCAGCAGTCTCAGCACCGGGACAGGGGGTTCATATGGCTACACCTTC
v_call: TRBV11-3; j_call: TRBJ1-1; clone_size: -; d_call: -; cdr3_aa: CASSSNTEAFF; cdr3_nt: TGTGCCAGCAGCTCAAACACTGAAGCTTTCTTT
v_call: TRBV30; j_call: TRBJ2-1; clone_size: once; d_call: TRBD2; cdr3_aa: CAWIPASGANEQFF; cdr3_nt: TGTGCCTGGATCCCTGCTAGCGGGGCAAATGAGCAGTTCTTC
v_call: TRBV7-9; j_call: TRBJ2-5; clone_size: -; d_call: TRBD1; cdr3_aa: CASSDRDRAYQETQYF; cdr3_nt: TGTGCCAGCAGCGACCGGGACAGGGCGTACCAAGAGACCCAGTACTTC
v_call: TRBV9; j_call: TRBJ1-2; clone_size: -; d_call: TRBD1; cdr3_aa: CASSHSGGLNYGYTF; cdr3_nt: TGTGCCAGCAGCCATTCAGGGGGCCTTAACTATGGCTACACCTTC
v_call: TRBV19; j_call: TRBJ2-3; clone_size: -; d_call: TRBD2; cdr3_aa: CASSLLAGGPDTQYF; cdr3_nt: TGTGCCAGTAGCTTGTTAGCGGGAGGGCCAGATACGCAGTATTTT